This note documents a single T cell receptor (beta chain) sequence. This record comes from a study of blood T cell repertoires in COVID-19. Turning to the study itself: The United States, Italy and Spain were the sources of the acute and convalescent COVID-19 samples. T cells, B-cell-depleted T cells, or PBMCs supplied cDNA or gDNA.

Original data processing: Reference gene primers were amplified, and this amplification served to estimate nucleated cell counts. Assay used: immunoSEQ multiplex PCR; TCRdb lists only in-frame clones, some missing. V and J calls plus clone size are reproduced from that table; the DNA served to infer D and trimming. Among about 240,000 clones listed, around 87% were seen once. Trimming shortened V by 6 bases and J by 0 bases, and 15 bases separated the two germline ends. CDR3 size: 16 residues. The germline CDR1 and CDR2 sequences are MNHEY and SMNVEV (reference sequence). What was sequenced was peripheral blood. This clonotype was obtained from a woman aged 25 to 39 who had recovered from COVID-19. The J gene is TRBJ1-3, the V gene TRBV27; D may be TRBD1 (6 bases). CDR3 sequence: CASSSRGQLSGNTIYF. The CDR3, as DNA: TGTGCCAGCAGCAGCCGGGGACAACTCTCTGGAAACACCATATATTTT.